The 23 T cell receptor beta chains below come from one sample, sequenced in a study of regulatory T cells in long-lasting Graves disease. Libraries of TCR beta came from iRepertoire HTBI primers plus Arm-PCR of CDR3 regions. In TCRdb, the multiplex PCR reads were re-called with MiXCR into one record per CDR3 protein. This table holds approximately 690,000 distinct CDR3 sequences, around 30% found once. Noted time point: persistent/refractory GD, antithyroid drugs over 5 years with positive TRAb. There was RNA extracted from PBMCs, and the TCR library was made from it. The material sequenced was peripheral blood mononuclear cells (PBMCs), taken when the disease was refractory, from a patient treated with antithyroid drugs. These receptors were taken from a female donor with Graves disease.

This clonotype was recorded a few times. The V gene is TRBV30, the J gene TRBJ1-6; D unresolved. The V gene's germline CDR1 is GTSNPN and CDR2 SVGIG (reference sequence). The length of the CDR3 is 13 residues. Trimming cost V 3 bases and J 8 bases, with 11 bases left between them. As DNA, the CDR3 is TGTGCCTGGAGGGTAAAATTGGATTCACCCCTCCACTTT. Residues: CAWRVKLDSPLHF.

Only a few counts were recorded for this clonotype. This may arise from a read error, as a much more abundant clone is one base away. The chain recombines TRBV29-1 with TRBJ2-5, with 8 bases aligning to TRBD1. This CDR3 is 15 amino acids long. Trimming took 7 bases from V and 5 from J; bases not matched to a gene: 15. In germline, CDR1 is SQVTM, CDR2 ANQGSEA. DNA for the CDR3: TGCAGCGCTGGCTCAACGTGGACAGGGAGGGAGACCCAGTACTTC. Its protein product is CSAGSTWTGRETQYF.

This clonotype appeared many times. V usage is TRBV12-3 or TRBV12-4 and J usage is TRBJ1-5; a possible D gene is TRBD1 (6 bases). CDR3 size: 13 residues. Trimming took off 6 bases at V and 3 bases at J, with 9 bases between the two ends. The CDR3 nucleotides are TGTGCCAGCAGGGGACAAATCAATCAGCCCCAGCATTTT. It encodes CASRGQINQPQHF.

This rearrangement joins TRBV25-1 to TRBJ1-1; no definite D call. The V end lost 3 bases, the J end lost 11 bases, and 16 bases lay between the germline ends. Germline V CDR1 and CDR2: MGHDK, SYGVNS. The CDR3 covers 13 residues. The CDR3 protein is CASSDAGARRAFF. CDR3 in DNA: TGTGCCAGCAGTGATGCTGGTGCCAGGAGGGCTTTCTTT. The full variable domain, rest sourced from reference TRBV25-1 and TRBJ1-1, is EADIYQTPRYLVIGTGKKITLECSQTMGHDKMYWYQQDPGMELHLIHYSYGVNSTEKGDLSSESTVSRIRTEHFPLTLESARPSHTSQYLCASSDAGARRAFFGQGTRLTVV.

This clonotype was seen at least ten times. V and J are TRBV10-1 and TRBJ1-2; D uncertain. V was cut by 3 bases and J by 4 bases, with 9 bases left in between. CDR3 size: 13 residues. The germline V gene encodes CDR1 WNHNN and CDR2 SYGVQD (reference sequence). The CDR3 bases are TGCGCCAGCAGTGAATCAGGAGTCTATGGCTACACCTTC. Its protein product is CASSESGVYGYTF.

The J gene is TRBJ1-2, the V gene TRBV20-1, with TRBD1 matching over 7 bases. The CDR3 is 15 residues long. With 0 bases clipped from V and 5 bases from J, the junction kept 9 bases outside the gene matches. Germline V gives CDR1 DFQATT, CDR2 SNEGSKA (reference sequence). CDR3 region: CSARDRRGIVYGYTF. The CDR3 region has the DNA TGCAGTGCTAGAGATCGCAGGGGGATCGTTTATGGCTACACCTTC.

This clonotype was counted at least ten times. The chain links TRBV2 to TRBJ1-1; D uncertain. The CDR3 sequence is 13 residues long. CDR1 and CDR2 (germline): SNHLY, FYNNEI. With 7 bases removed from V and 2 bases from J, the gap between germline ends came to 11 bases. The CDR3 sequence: CASIKVPNTEAFF. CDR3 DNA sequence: TGTGCCAGCATCAAGGTCCCCAACACTGAAGCTTTCTTT.

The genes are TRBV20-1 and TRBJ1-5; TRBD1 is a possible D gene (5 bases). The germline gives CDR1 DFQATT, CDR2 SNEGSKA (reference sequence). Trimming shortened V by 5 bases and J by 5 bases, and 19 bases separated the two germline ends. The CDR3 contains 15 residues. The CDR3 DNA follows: TGCAGTGCTTCACAGGCTGAAGCTACTTATCAGCCCCAGCATTTT. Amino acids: CSASQAEATYQPQHF.

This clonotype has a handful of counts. The DNA of the CDR3 is TGCGCCAGCAGCCCGTTGACTAGCGGGAGGGAGAGCAATGAGCAGTTCTTC. Translation: CASSPLTSGRESNEQFF. This rearrangement joins TRBV5-1 to TRBJ2-1, with 14 bases identical to TRBD2. Trimming cost V 4 bases and J 6 bases; bases outside gene matches: 9. This CDR3 spans 17 amino acids. Germline V gene lookup returns CDR1 SGHRS and CDR2 YFSETQ.

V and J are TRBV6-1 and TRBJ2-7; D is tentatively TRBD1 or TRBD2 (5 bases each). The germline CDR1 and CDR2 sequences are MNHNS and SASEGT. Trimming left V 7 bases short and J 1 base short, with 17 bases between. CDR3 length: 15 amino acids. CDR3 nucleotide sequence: TGTGCCAGCAATTCAGGGACGGAGAAATCCTACGAGCAGTACTTC. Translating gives CASNSGTEKSYEQYF.

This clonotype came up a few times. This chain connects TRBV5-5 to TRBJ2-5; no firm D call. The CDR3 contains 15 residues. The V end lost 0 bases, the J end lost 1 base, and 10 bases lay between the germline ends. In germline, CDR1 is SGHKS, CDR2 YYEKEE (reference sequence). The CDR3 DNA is TGTGCCAGCAGCTTGGAGGGTGCTTCCCAAGAGACCCAGTACTTC. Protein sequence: CASSLEGASQETQYF.

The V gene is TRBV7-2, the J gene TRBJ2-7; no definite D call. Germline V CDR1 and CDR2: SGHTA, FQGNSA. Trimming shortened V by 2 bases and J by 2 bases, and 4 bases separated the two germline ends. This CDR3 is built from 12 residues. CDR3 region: CASSLMPYEQYF. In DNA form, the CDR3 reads TGTGCCAGCAGCTTAATGCCCTACGAGCAGTACTTC.

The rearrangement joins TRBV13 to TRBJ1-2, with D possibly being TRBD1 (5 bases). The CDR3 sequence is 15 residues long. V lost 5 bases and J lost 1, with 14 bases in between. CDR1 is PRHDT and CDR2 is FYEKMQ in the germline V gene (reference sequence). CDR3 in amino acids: CASSPPGTLNYGYTF. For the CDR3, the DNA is TGTGCCAGCAGCCCTCCCGGGACGCTTAACTATGGCTACACCTTC.

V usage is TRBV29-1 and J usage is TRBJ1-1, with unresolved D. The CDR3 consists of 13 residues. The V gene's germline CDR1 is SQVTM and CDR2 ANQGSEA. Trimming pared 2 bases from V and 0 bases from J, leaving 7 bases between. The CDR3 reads CSVETEMNTEAFF. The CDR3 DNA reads TGCAGCGTTGAAACAGAAATGAACACTGAAGCTTTCTTT.

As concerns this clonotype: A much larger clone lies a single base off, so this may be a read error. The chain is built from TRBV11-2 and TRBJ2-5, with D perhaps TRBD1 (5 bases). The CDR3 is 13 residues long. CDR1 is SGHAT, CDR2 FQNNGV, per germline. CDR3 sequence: CASSLDRVETRYF. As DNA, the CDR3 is TGTGCCAGCAGCTTAGACAGGGTTGAGACCCGGTACTTC.

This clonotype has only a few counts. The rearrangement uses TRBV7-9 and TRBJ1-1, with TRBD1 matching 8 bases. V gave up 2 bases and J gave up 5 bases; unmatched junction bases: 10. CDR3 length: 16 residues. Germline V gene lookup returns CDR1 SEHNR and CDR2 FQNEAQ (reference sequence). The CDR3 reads CASSLKPTGGLTEAFF. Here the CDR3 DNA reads TGTGCCAGCAGCTTAAAACCTACAGGGGGTTTAACTGAAGCTTTCTTT. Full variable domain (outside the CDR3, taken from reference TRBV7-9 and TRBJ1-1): DTGVSQNPRHKITKRGQNVTFRCDPISEHNRLYWYRQTLGQGPEFLTYFQNEAQLEKSRLLSDRFSAERPKGSFSTLEIQRTEQGDSAMYLCASSLKPTGGLTEAFFGQGTRLTVV.

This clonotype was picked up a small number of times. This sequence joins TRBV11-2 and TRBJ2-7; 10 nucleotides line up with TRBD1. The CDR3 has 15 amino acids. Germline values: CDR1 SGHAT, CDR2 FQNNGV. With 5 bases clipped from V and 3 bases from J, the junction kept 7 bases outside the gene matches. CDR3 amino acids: CASSTVRDRGYEQYF. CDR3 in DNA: TGTGCCAGCAGCACGGTCCGGGACAGGGGCTACGAGCAGTACTTC.

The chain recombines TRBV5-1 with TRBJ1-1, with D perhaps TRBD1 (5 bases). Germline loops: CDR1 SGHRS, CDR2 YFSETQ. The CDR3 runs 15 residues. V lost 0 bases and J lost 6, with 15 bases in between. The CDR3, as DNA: TGCGCCAGCAGCTTGGAGGTCCGGGGGTCGGCTGAAGCTTTCTTT. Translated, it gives CASSLEVRGSAEAFF.

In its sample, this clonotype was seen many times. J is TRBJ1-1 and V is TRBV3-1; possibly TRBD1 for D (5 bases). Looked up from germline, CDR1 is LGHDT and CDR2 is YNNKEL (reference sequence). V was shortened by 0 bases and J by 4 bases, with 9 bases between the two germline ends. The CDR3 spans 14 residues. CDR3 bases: TGTGCCAGCAGCCAAGATCAGGGAGGCACTGAAGCTTTCTTT. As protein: CASSQDQGGTEAFF.

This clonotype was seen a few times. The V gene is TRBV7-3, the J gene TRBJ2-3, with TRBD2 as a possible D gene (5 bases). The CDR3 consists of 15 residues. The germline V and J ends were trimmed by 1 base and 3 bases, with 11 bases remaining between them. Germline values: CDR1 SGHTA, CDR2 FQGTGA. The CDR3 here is CASSLMGRGTDTQYF. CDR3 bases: TGTGCCAGCAGCTTAATGGGTCGGGGAACAGATACGCAGTATTTT.

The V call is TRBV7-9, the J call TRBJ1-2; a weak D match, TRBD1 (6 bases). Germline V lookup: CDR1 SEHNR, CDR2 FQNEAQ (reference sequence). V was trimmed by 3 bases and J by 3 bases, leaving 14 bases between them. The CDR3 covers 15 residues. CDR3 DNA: TGTGCCAGCAGCTTGCACAGGGAGATTCACTATGGCTACACCTTC. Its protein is CASSLHREIHYGYTF.

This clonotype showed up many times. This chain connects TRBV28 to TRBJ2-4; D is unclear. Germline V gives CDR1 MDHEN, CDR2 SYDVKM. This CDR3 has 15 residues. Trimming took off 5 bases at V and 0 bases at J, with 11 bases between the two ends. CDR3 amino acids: CASSPPLGAKNIQYF. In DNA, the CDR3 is TGTGCCAGCAGTCCCCCGCTGGGAGCCAAAAACATTCAGTACTTC.

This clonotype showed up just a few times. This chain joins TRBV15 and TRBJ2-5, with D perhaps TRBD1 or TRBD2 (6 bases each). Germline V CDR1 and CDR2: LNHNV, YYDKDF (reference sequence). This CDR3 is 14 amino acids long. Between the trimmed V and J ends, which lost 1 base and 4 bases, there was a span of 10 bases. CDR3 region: CATSRGGAGETQYF. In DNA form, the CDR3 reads TGTGCCACCAGCAGAGGGGGGGCGGGAGAGACCCAGTACTTC.